This T cell receptor beta chain originates from a study of identical twins. Findings and caveats of the study: Models predicted less out-of-frame TCR alpha sharing in monozygotic twins than was found. Excess sharing between twins was weaker in beta out-of-frame sequences. Cord blood's abundant beta clonotypes had fewer insertions, unlike memory repertoires.

The table lists this clonotype with many counts. The antigen remains unidentified. Carrying unique molecular identifiers, the cDNA also gained a universal primer site through template switching. TCRdb reanalysed the 5' RACE reads using MiXCR and keeps one entry per CDR3 protein. The table records 1.5 million or so distinct CDR3 sequences, about 32% of them present only once. Germline V gene data show CDR1 as LGHNA and CDR2 as YNFKEQ. The CDR3 consists of 14 residues. V was pared by 3 bases and J by 3 bases, with 4 bases of the junction left unmatched. This sequence originates from a newborn girl in good health. V and J are TRBV4-2 and TRBJ2-5; TRBD1 agrees at 7 bases. Source material: cord blood. In DNA form, the CDR3 reads TGTGCCAGCAGCCAGGGGACAGTAAAAGAGACCCAGTACTTC. Protein product: CASSQGTVKETQYF.